This T cell receptor (beta chain) was captured in a study of blood T cell repertoires in COVID-19. Seattle researchers signed up patients amid active infection and tracked them longitudinally. Germline V gene sequence: CDR1 SQVTM, CDR2 ANQGSEA. The CDR3 sequence is 13 residues long. The junction had 5 bases not matched to a gene; V was cut back by 4 bases and J by 7 bases. In the source study's methods: Researchers report that nucleated cell counts were estimated from reference gene primer amplification. TCRdb's copy holds only in-frame clones and misses some; the assay was immunoSEQ multiplex PCR. V, J and clone size derive from that table, while D and trimming were established from the DNA sequence. The repertoire holds roughly 200,000 clones, with 65% to 85% as singletons.

The source material was peripheral blood. The receptor's source is a woman in her thirties or forties with COVID-19, enrolled during active disease. The chain couples TRBV29-1 to TRBJ2-3, with 10 bases aligning to TRBD2. CDR3 region: CSVASGGAYTQYF. CDR3 bases: TGCAGCGTTGCCAGCGGGGGGGCTTATACGCAGTATTTT.